This paragraph covers one T cell receptor beta chain sequence. Its matching antigen is unknown. On average, the one heparinised blood draw given by each donor was around 110 mL. Central memory, naive, regulatory and stem cell-like memory CD4+ cells were sorted by CD45RO/CCR7/CD25/CD127/CD95/CD27. The data are from a study of beta chain features in type 1 diabetes. Study-wide results and limits: The naive, central memory and Treg TCRB repertoires looked more alike in patients than they did in healthy donors. Fewer junction insertions and more nucleotide deletions appeared in type 1 diabetes patients. Significant though moderate, a shortening of TCRB CDR3s appeared in all four CD4+ subsets of Type 1 diabetes patients.

Expressed TCRB transcripts were sequenced because the isolated RNA had all been reverse transcribed beforehand. Data came from immunoSEQ multiplex PCR; TCRdb stores just in-frame clones and leaves some out. The data contain more than 250,000 clones, about a fifth of them seen just once; the ten biggest clones take up around 0.029%. This clonotype was sampled from a woman aged 40 to 50 with type 1 diabetes. Sequenced: naive CD4+ T cells from blood.

The DNA for the CDR3 is TGTGCCAGCAGGGGTCAGGGCCAAGAGACCCAGTACTTC. This translates into CASRGQGQETQYF. The chain uses TRBV27 and TRBJ2-5; maybe TRBD1 (5 bases). The CDR3 has 13 residues. Germline V gene lookup returns CDR1 MNHEY and CDR2 SMNVEV (reference sequence). Trimming cost V 6 bases and J 1 base, with 9 bases left between them.